Below, one T cell receptor (beta chain) is given with its context. Its specificity is unknown. Germline V gene sequence: CDR1 DFQATT, CDR2 SNEGSKA (reference sequence). This CDR3 contains 17 residues. V was trimmed by 2 bases and J by 6 bases, leaving 20 bases between them. The entry originates in a study of T-cell reconstitution after alpha-beta-depleted transplantation in children. Findings of the study overall: A year had passed since transplant, and T-cell counts and diversity by then came mostly from newly produced T cells. About two months after transplant, alpha-beta T cells reportedly came from several hundred expanded graft clones. Some patients' high day-60 TCRbeta diversity was attributed to recipient cells surviving conditioning.

Unique molecular identifiers featured in how the TCRbeta library was prepared. TCRdb passed the PCR reads through MiXCR, listing each CDR3 protein once. The repertoire consists of 750,000 to 950,000 distinct CDR3 sequences, with less than 20% occurring once and the leading ten covering around 5%. The receptor's source is a male patient under 18 who had a stem cell transplant for acute lymphoblastic leukemia, so the T cells may come from the graft donor. This rearrangement joins TRBV20-1 to TRBJ1-6; no firm D call. Sequences were derived from PBMCs, mostly from graft donor cells, sampled 360 days after TCRalphabeta/CD19-depleted stem cell transplant. CDR3 sequence (DNA): TGCAGTGCTAGATCGGCGTCGGCCCCTCATAGTAATTCACCCCTCCACTTT. This encodes CSARSASAPHSNSPLHF.